A single sample gave rise to the 9 T cell receptor beta chains below, sequenced in a study of control samples from healthy donors and cancer patients. The protocol was immunoSEQ multiplex PCR, while the TCRdb copy is restricted to in-frame clones and leaves out a portion. Of some 96,000 clones in the sample, about 88% are singletons; the top ten hold approximately 20%. Specimen: blood. These receptors came from a woman aged 45-59 years in good health.

This clone was recorded once. The genes are TRBV4-3 and TRBJ1-5, with 7 bases aligning to TRBD1. CDR1 and CDR2 (germline): LGHNA, YSLEER. This CDR3 has 15 amino acids. V was clipped by 0 bases and J by 6 bases; unmatched bases: 5. The CDR3 nucleotides read TGCGCCAGCAGCCAAGATGCCAGGGGGGCTCAGCCCCAGCATTTT. This sequence encodes CASSQDARGAQPQHF.

The chain has TRBV29-1 and TRBJ1-4; 10 bases are shared with TRBD1. Per the germline V gene, CDR1 is SQVTM and CDR2 is ANQGSEA. CDR3 size: 19 residues. The junction had 17 bases not matched to a gene; V was cut back by 0 bases and J by 7 bases. The CDR3 sequence is CSVEDRPGQGTLIGEKLFF. CDR3 bases: TGCAGCGTTGAAGATCGACCGGGACAGGGGACCCTGATCGGTGAAAAACTGTTTTTT.

This clone appeared once. V gene TRBV3-1 (or the pseudogene TRBV3-2) combines with J gene TRBJ2-7; 7 bases align to TRBD1. This CDR3 is built from 12 residues. The V gene end was trimmed by 4 bases and the J gene end by 5 bases; junction bases not matched to a gene: 2. Germline V gene lookup returns CDR1 LGHDT and CDR2 YNNKEL (reference sequence). CDR3 protein: CASSRQGHEQYF. The DNA of the CDR3 is TGTGCCAGCAGCCGACAGGGCCACGAGCAGTACTTC.

The chain couples TRBV7-3 to TRBJ1-1; D not resolved. Germline loops: CDR1 SGHTA, CDR2 FQGTGA. Trimming left V 0 bases short and J 1 base short, with 3 bases between. The length of the CDR3 is 13 residues. CDR3 in amino acids: CASSLTENTEAFF. CDR3 nucleotide sequence: TGTGCCAGCAGCTTAACCGAGAACACTGAAGCTTTCTTT.

The rearrangement uses TRBV5-1 and TRBJ2-7; tentatively, D is TRBD2 (5 bases). The CDR3 loop spans 15 amino acids. Germline V gene data show CDR1 as SGHRS and CDR2 as YFSETQ. V was shortened by 0 bases and J by 2 bases, with 12 bases between the two germline ends. The CDR3 spells CASSLGLGDTYEQYV. DNA for the CDR3: TGCGCCAGCAGCTTGGGACTGGGAGACACCTACGAGCAGTACGTC.

The J gene is TRBJ2-7, the V gene TRBV5-5, with a tentative D call TRBD1 (5 bases). The CDR3 length is 13 residues. Germline values: CDR1 SGHKS, CDR2 YYEKEE (reference sequence). V gave up 0 bases and J gave up 2 bases, with 6 bases separating them. The DNA for the CDR3 is TGTGCCAGCAGCTTGGCGACAGCCTACGAGCAGTACTTC. Translation gives CASSLATAYEQYF.

The chain is built from TRBV15 and TRBJ2-2, with TRBD1 matching 7 bases. V lost 0 bases to trimming and J lost 2 bases; unmatched junction nucleotides: 6. CDR3 length: 17 amino acids. Germline CDR1 reads LNHNV; CDR2 reads YYDKDF (reference sequence). The CDR3 region is CATSRDPRDRNTGELFF. CDR3 nucleotide sequence: TGTGCCACCAGCAGAGATCCCCGGGACAGAAACACCGGGGAGCTGTTTTTT.

This clone is a singleton in its sample. The chain couples TRBV6-6 to TRBJ2-5; 8 bases are shared with TRBD2. J gave up 3 bases and V 2 bases, and 8 bases lay outside the gene matches. Germline V gene lookup returns CDR1 MNHNY and CDR2 SVGAGI (reference sequence). The CDR3 totals 16 residues. The CDR3 loop is CASSYGGLGGEETQYF. In DNA, the CDR3 is TGTGCCAGCAGTTACGGGGGACTAGGTGGAGAAGAGACCCAGTACTTC.

The chain employs TRBV29-1 and TRBJ2-2; no firm D call. Trimming pared 4 bases from V and 6 bases from J, leaving 6 bases between. This CDR3 region has 11 residues. Germline V gene lookup returns CDR1 SQVTM and CDR2 ANQGSEA. The CDR3 loop is CSVGLPGELFF. As DNA, the CDR3 is TGCAGCGTTGGGTTGCCCGGGGAGCTGTTTTTT.